What follows are 6 T cell receptor beta chains derived from one specimen sequenced in a study of CD8 T cell repertoires and HIV-1 epitope variants. Clones were sequenced by immunoSEQ multiplex PCR, and TCRdb holds only the in-frame ones, with some missing. The data show around 5,200 clones, roughly 71% seen once. These receptors' targets are unknown. Sequencing input: cultured CD8+ T cells derived from PBMCs. The receptors shown here come from a male donor with HIV.

The V and J genes are TRBV27 and TRBJ2-7, with a weak D call TRBD2 (7 bases). The CDR3 sequence is 15 residues long. Germline CDR1 MNHEY, CDR2 SMNVEV (reference sequence). Trimming removed 3 bases from V and 3 bases from J, with 15 bases in between. This CDR3 reads CASSFGGGSFYEQYF. CDR3 DNA sequence: TGTGCCAGCAGTTTTGGCGGGGGCTCCTTCTACGAGCAGTACTTC.

This clone has a single count. The rearrangement links TRBV5-6 to TRBJ1-6, with D unresolved. The CDR3 has 19 residues. Looked up from germline, CDR1 is SGHDT and CDR2 is YYEEEE. The V end was cut by 1 base, the J end by 2 bases, with 19 bases between. CDR3 loop: CASSLRAGNPMPYNSPLHF. For the CDR3, the DNA is TGTGCCAGCAGCTTGCGTGCGGGCAATCCCATGCCCTATAATTCACCCCTCCACTTT. The full variable domain, its missing parts supplied by reference TRBV5-6 and TRBJ1-6, is DAGVTQSPTHLIKTRGQQVTLRCSPKSGHDTVSWYQQALGQGPQFIFQYYEEEERQRGNFPDRFSGHQFPNYSSELNVNALLLGDSALYLCASSLRAGNPMPYNSPLHFGNGTRLTVT.

This chain connects TRBV4-3 to TRBJ1-1; D ambiguous. Germline CDR1 reads LGHNA; CDR2 reads YSLEER. The CDR3 length is 13 residues. The V gene lost 0 bases and the J gene lost 1 base, with 3 bases spanning the gap. CDR3 region: CASSQDWNTEAFF. For the CDR3, the DNA is TGCGCCAGCAGCCAAGATTGGAACACTGAAGCTTTCTTT.

The rearrangement uses TRBV27 and TRBJ2-7, with a weak D call TRBD1 (6 bases). The V gene lost 3 bases and the J gene lost 0 bases, with 12 bases spanning the gap. The CDR3 extends over 15 amino acids. Germline CDR1 is MNHEY and CDR2 is SMNVEV (reference sequence). The CDR3 DNA reads TGTGCCAGCAGTTTGACAGGCAAAAGCTCCTACGAGCAGTACTTC. Translated, it gives CASSLTGKSSYEQYF.

This chain joins TRBV6-5 and TRBJ2-7; D not resolved. V was pared by 3 bases and J by 2 bases, with 8 bases between. The CDR3 loop spans 13 amino acids. Germline lookup yields CDR1 MNHEY and CDR2 SVGAGI. The CDR3: CASSYMDPYEQYF. CDR3 sequence (DNA): TGTGCCAGCAGTTATATGGACCCCTACGAGCAGTACTTC.

The chain links TRBV6-7 to TRBJ1-2; TRBD1 agrees at 8 bases. TRBV6-7 qualifies as an ORF whose function is uncertain. Trimming at V came to 2 bases and at J to 4 bases, leaving 6 bases not matched to a gene. This CDR3 region has 15 residues. This CDR3 is CASSYAGTGLYGYTF. The CDR3, as DNA: TGTGCCAGCAGTTACGCCGGGACAGGCCTCTATGGCTACACCTTC.